This entry lists 6 T cell receptor beta chains sequenced from one sample in a study of cytomegalovirus exposure and HLA in healthy donors. The table came from immunoSEQ multiplex PCR; TCRdb's copy has only in-frame clones and leaves some out. The data show 70,000 or so clones, 94% seen once. Sequencing input: PBMCs. The receptors come from a young woman in good health and CMV-seropositive.

CDR3 residues: CASSTDILGYGYTF. Written as DNA, the CDR3 is TGTGCCAGTAGTACCGACATACTAGGCTATGGCTACACCTTC. V gene TRBV19 combines with J gene TRBJ1-2; D ambiguous. The CDR3 contains 14 residues. Trimming pared 4 bases from V and 4 bases from J, leaving 13 bases between. CDR1 is LNHDA, CDR2 SQIVND, per germline (reference sequence).

The sample holds one count of this clone. This chain joins TRBV30 and TRBJ2-7; the D gene is possibly TRBD1 (6 bases). Germline-derived CDR1 and CDR2 are GTSNPN and SVGIG (reference sequence). V shed 2 bases and J shed 4 bases, with 15 bases lying between them. This CDR3 region has 14 residues. CDR3 in amino acids: CAWSPGTSSYEQYF. In DNA, the CDR3 is TGTGCCTGGAGTCCCGGGACAAGTAGTTACGAGCAGTACTTC.

The chain joins TRBV29-1 to TRBJ1-1; D is possibly TRBD1 (5 bases). The V gene's germline CDR1 is SQVTM and CDR2 ANQGSEA. This CDR3 has 14 residues. The V gene lost 4 bases and the J gene lost 5 bases, with 17 bases spanning the gap. CDR3 DNA: TGCAGCGTTGGTACCCTGGGGGGATTGACTGAAGCTTTCTTT. Translation gives CSVGTLGGLTEAFF.

The chain uses TRBV5-1 and TRBJ2-5; D may be TRBD1 (6 bases). V was shortened by 7 bases and J by 5 bases, with 18 bases between the two germline ends. The length of the CDR3 is 14 residues. The V gene's germline CDR1 is SGHRS and CDR2 YFSETQ. The CDR3 sequence is CASGTTGMGETQYF. The CDR3 bases are TGCGCCAGCGGAACTACAGGGATGGGGGAGACCCAGTACTTC.

This chain uses TRBV7-9 with TRBJ2-3, with D possibly matching TRBD2 (5 bases). The V gene lost 0 bases and the J gene lost 3 bases, with 10 bases spanning the gap. CDR1 and CDR2 (germline): SEHNR, FQNEAQ (reference sequence). The CDR3 has 15 residues. The CDR3 loop is CASSLARLTTDTQYF. The DNA of the CDR3 is TGTGCCAGCAGCTTAGCGAGACTAACAACAGATACGCAGTATTTT.

The V call is TRBV29-1, the J call TRBJ1-5; D is unresolved. V lost 7 bases, J lost 7 bases, and 20 bases lay in between. Germline lookup yields CDR1 SQVTM and CDR2 ANQGSEA. This CDR3 comprises 14 residues. CDR3 bases: TGCAGCGGGCCCCCTCCAGAGGGCAGCCAGCCCCAGCATTTT. This sequence encodes CSGPPPEGSQPQHF.